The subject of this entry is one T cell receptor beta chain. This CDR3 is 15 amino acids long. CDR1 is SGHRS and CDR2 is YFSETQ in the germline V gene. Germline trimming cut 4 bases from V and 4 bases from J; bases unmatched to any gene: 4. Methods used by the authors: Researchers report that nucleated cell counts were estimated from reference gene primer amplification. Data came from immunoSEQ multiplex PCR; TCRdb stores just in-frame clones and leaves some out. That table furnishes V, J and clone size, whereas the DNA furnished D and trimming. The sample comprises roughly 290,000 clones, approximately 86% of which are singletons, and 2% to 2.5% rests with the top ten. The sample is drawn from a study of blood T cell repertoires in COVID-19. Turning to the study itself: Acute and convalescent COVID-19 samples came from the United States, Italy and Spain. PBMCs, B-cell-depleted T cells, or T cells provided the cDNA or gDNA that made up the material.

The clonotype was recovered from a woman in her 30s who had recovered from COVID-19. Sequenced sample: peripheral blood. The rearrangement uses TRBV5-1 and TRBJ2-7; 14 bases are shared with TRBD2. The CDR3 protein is CASSVGTSGGYEQYF. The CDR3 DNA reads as TGCGCCAGCAGCGTAGGGACTAGCGGGGGATACGAGCAGTACTTC. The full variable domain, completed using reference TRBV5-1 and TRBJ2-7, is KAGVTQTPRYLIKTRGQQVTLSCSPISGHRSVSWYQQTPGQGLQFLFEYFSETQRNKGNFPGRFSGRQFSNSRSEMNVSTLELGDSALYLCASSVGTSGGYEQYFGPGTRLTVT.